Each of the 28 T cell receptor beta chains below was sequenced from the same sample in a study of shared clonotypes between healthy human individuals. Libraries were prepared by immunoSEQ multiplex PCR; TCRdb keeps only in-frame clonotypes and omits some of them. This table has some 1 million clones, approximately 70% appearing once. The sample comprised memory CD4+ T cells sorted from blood. Specified subset: CD45RA-negative fraction. Receptors originate from a young man in good health.

As for this clone: This same CDR3 is encoded by further DNA sequences in the sample. The chain recombines TRBV5-1 with TRBJ2-5; TRBD2 matches at 14 bases. J gave up 2 bases and V 4 bases, and 4 bases lay outside the gene matches. In germline, CDR1 is SGHRS, CDR2 YFSETQ. The CDR3 consists of 16 residues. The CDR3 sequence is CASSLGLAGGQETQYF. The CDR3 nucleotides are TGCGCCAGCAGCCTAGGACTAGCGGGAGGACAAGAGACCCAGTACTTC.

This clone was counted between two and nine times. The rearrangement joins TRBV25-1 to TRBJ1-6; TRBD1 matches 7 bases. The CDR3 length is 15 residues. The V gene end was trimmed by 3 bases and the J gene end by 7 bases; junction bases not matched to a gene: 6. CDR1 MGHDK and CDR2 SYGVNS come from the germline V gene. CDR3 bases: TGTGCCAGCAGTGACCCGGGACAGATCAATTCACCCCTCCACTTT. Protein product: CASSDPGQINSPLHF.

This chain links TRBV9 with TRBJ2-5; no definite D call. Trimming removed 0 bases at V and 0 bases at J, with 18 bases between. This CDR3 has 18 residues. Germline CDR1 reads SGDLS; CDR2 reads YYNGEE. DNA for the CDR3: TGTGCCAGCAGCGTAGGGAATAGGGCAGTAGGATACCAAGAGACCCAGTACTTC. This translates into CASSVGNRAVGYQETQYF.

The CDR3 bases are TGCAGTGCTGTACCGGTATACGAGCAGTACTTC. Protein: CSAVPVYEQYF. The chain recombines TRBV20-1 with TRBJ2-7; D is unresolved. Deletions cut 5 bases from V and 4 bases from J, with 9 bases between. The CDR3 sequence is 11 residues long. The germline CDR1 and CDR2 sequences are DFQATT and SNEGSKA (reference sequence).

The genes are TRBV6-1 and TRBJ2-7, with D maybe TRBD1 (5 bases). Germline CDR1 and CDR2: MNHNS and SASEGT. Trimming removed 6 bases from V and 7 bases from J, with 22 bases in between. The CDR3 consists of 15 residues. The CDR3 DNA reads as TGTGCCAGCAGCAGCGACAGTGGGGCTACGAGGGAGCAGTACTTC. Protein: CASSSDSGATREQYF.

Regarding this clone: This CDR3 is also generated by other DNA sequences in the sample. The CDR3 region is CASSLGGSNQPQHF. The CDR3 DNA is TGTGCCAGCAGCTTGGGGGGGAGCAATCAGCCCCAGCATTTT. The genes are TRBV5-4 and TRBJ1-5; D is possibly TRBD1 (5 bases). V lost 0 bases to trimming and J lost 1 base, with 5 bases between them. Germline CDR1 and CDR2: SGHNT and YYREEE (reference sequence). This CDR3 has 14 amino acids.

V is TRBV5-6 and J is TRBJ2-7, with D possibly matching TRBD2 (5 bases). The germline V gene has CDR1 SGHDT and CDR2 YYEEEE. V gave up 0 bases and J gave up 3 bases, with 7 bases separating them. The CDR3 spans 13 residues. CDR3 bases: TGTGCCAGCAGCTTGGGAGGGATCTACGAGCAGTACTTC. It encodes CASSLGGIYEQYF.

For this clone: A much larger clone sits a single nucleotide away, making a read error possible. The gene calls are TRBV28 and TRBJ1-4, with TRBD1 identical over 11 bases. The V gene end was trimmed by 5 bases and the J gene end by 2 bases; junction bases not matched to a gene: 7. The CDR3 covers 17 residues. CDR1 and CDR2 (germline): MDHEN, SYDVKM. This CDR3 is CASSPGTGGVTNEKLFF. The CDR3 DNA sequence: TGTGCCAGCAGTCCCGGGACAGGGGGTGTGACTAATGAAAAACTGTTTTTT.

The rearrangement uses TRBV4-1 and TRBJ1-1, with D unclear. The CDR3 is made up of 13 amino acids. The V end was cut by 6 bases, the J end by 1 base, with 9 bases between. From germline, CDR1 is MGHRA and CDR2 YSYEKL. The CDR3 reads CASSRLENTEAFF. The CDR3 nucleotides read TGCGCCAGCAGTAGGTTGGAGAACACTGAAGCTTTCTTT.

The V gene is TRBV5-1, the J gene TRBJ2-3; TRBD2 matches 10 bases. After removal of 4 bases from V and 9 bases from J, the junction contained 14 bases not matched to a gene. The CDR3 extends over 16 amino acids. Germline V gene sequence: CDR1 SGHRS, CDR2 YFSETQ. CDR3 in amino acids: CASSTLAGATPGTQYF. Here the CDR3 DNA reads TGCGCCAGCAGCACGCTAGCGGGAGCCACACCTGGGACGCAGTATTTT.

The chain joins TRBV2 to TRBJ1-4; D perhaps matches TRBD1 (6 bases). The CDR3 is 14 residues long. V was clipped by 3 bases and J by 8 bases, with 13 bases between them. The germline V gene has CDR1 SNHLY and CDR2 FYNNEI. The CDR3 sequence is CASSEVGAREKLFF. CDR3 in DNA: TGTGCCAGCAGTGAGGTGGGGGCCCGGGAAAAACTGTTTTTT. The full variable domain, its missing parts supplied by reference TRBV2 and TRBJ1-4, is EPEVTQTPSHQVTQMGQEVILRCVPISNHLYFYWYRQILGQKVEFLVSFYNNEISEKSEIFDDQFSVERPDGSNFTLKIRSTKLEDSAMYFCASSEVGAREKLFFGSGTQLSVL.

The chain couples TRBV11-2 to TRBJ2-7; 9 bases map to TRBD1. The CDR3 runs to 14 residues. The V and J ends lost 3 bases and 2 bases, in that order; junction bases with no gene match: 2. Germline CDR1 SGHAT, CDR2 FQNNGV. This CDR3 is CASSFTGGTYEQYF. The DNA for the CDR3 is TGTGCCAGCAGCTTTACAGGGGGCACCTACGAGCAGTACTTC. The entire variable domain, with the rest obtained from reference TRBV11-2 and TRBJ2-7, is as follows: EAGVAQSPRYKIIEKRQSVAFWCNPISGHATLYWYQQILGQGPKLLIQFQNNGVVDDSQLPKDRFSAERLKGVDSTLKIQPAKLEDSAVYLCASSFTGGTYEQYFGPGTRLTVT.

V usage is TRBV9 and J usage is TRBJ2-2; tentatively, D is TRBD1 (5 bases). This CDR3 comprises 14 residues. Germline V gene data show CDR1 as SGDLS and CDR2 as YYNGEE. Trimming left V 5 bases short and J 6 bases short, with 14 bases between. The CDR3 nucleotides read TGTGCCAGCAGGGAAGGGATAGGGGCCGGGGAGCTGTTTTTT. It yields the protein CASREGIGAGELFF. The full variable domain, its missing parts supplied by reference TRBV9 and TRBJ2-2, is DSGVTQTPKHLITATGQRVTLRCSPRSGDLSVYWYQQSLDQGLQFLIQYYNGEERAKGNILERFSAQQFPDLHSELNLSSLELGDSALYFCASREGIGAGELFFGEGSRLTVL.

The rearrangement uses TRBV14 and TRBJ2-5, with 11 bases lining up with TRBD2. This CDR3 has 15 amino acids. Germline CDR1 and CDR2: SGHDN and FVKESK. Unmatched junction bases numbered 5, after V lost 3 bases and J lost 5 bases. CDR3 nucleotide sequence: TGTGCCAGCAGCCACATAGCGGGAGGGCATGAGACCCAGTACTTC. Translated, it gives CASSHIAGGHETQYF.

This clone was seen more than once but under ten times. CDR3 sequence reads: CASSQGVGEQYF. As DNA, the CDR3 is TGTGCCAGCAGCCAGGGCGTGGGCGAGCAGTACTTC. The J gene is TRBJ2-7, the V gene TRBV11-2; TRBD1 might be the D (5 bases). The CDR3 loop spans 12 amino acids. Germline lookup yields CDR1 SGHAT and CDR2 FQNNGV. V was shortened by 5 bases and J by 6 bases, with 11 bases between the two germline ends.

The rearrangement uses TRBV14 and TRBJ2-3; D gene ambiguous. CDR1 and CDR2 (germline): SGHDN, FVKESK. Trimming left V 3 bases short and J 5 bases short, with 3 bases between. This CDR3 region has 11 residues. DNA for the CDR3: TGTGCCAGCAGCCAGGAAGATACGCAGTATTTT. Protein: CASSQEDTQYF.

This chain connects TRBV29-1 to TRBJ2-3; 7 bases fit TRBD2. Germline CDR1 is SQVTM and CDR2 is ANQGSEA. CDR3 size: 15 residues. Trimming cost V 7 bases and J 1 base; bases outside gene matches: 11. CDR3 coding DNA: TGCAGCGCCTCACATCCTAGCGGCCGCACAGATACGCAGTATTTT. Its protein is CSASHPSGRTDTQYF.

V is TRBV18 and J is TRBJ2-7, with 7 bases that match TRBD1. The germline V gene has CDR1 KGHSH and CDR2 LQKENI. The CDR3 is 14 residues long. V lost 4 bases to trimming and J lost 2 bases; unmatched junction nucleotides: 5. CDR3 in amino acids: CASSRSGGTYEQYF. The CDR3 nucleotides are TGTGCCAGCTCACGGTCAGGGGGTACCTACGAGCAGTACTTC. The full variable domain, with the rest looked up from reference TRBV18 and TRBJ2-7, is NAGVMQNPRHLVRRRGQEARLRCSPMKGHSHVYWYRQLPEEGLKFMVYLQKENIIDESGMPKERFSAEFPKEGPSILRIQQVVRGDSAAYFCASSRSGGTYEQYFGPGTRLTVT.

This clone occurred once. This rearrangement joins TRBV19 to TRBJ1-4; the match to TRBD1 covers 11 bases. This CDR3 is 15 amino acids long. The germline V gene encodes CDR1 LNHDA and CDR2 SQIVND (reference sequence). V was pared by 5 bases and J by 7 bases, with 6 bases of the junction left unmatched. The CDR3 DNA sequence: TGTGCCAGTAGTGACCGGGACAGGGGGAGTGAAAAACTGTTTTTT. This sequence encodes CASSDRDRGSEKLFF.

This rearrangement joins TRBV5-1 to TRBJ2-3, with 9 bases lining up with TRBD2. The V and J ends lost 0 bases and 2 bases, in that order; junction bases with no gene match: 7. CDR3 size: 17 residues. CDR1 and CDR2 (germline): SGHRS, YFSETQ. The CDR3 coding sequence is TGCGCCAGCAGCTTGGACATAGCGGGGGAATACACAGATACGCAGTATTTT. This translates into CASSLDIAGEYTDTQYF. The variable domain in full, completed from reference TRBV5-1 and TRBJ2-3, reads KAGVTQTPRYLIKTRGQQVTLSCSPISGHRSVSWYQQTPGQGLQFLFEYFSETQRNKGNFPGRFSGRQFSNSRSEMNVSTLELGDSALYLCASSLDIAGEYTDTQYFGPGTRLTVL.

The count of this clone is one. The chain recombines TRBV6-1 with TRBJ2-7; a weak D match, TRBD1 (6 bases). Trimming removed 6 bases at V and 4 bases at J, with 7 bases between. The germline CDR1 and CDR2 sequences are MNHNS and SASEGT. CDR3 length: 11 residues. The CDR3 here is CASRQGYEQYF. The CDR3 region has the DNA TGTGCCAGCAGACAGGGTTACGAGCAGTACTTC.

CDR3 DNA: TGTGCCAGTAGTATAAACAGGGACCTATACGAGCAGTACTTC. Its protein product is CASSINRDLYEQYF. This rearrangement joins TRBV19 to TRBJ2-7; tentatively, D is TRBD1 (6 bases). The CDR3 length is 14 residues. Germline lookup yields CDR1 LNHDA and CDR2 SQIVND (reference sequence). Trimming removed 2 bases from V and 4 bases from J, with 12 bases in between.

Points on this clone: In the same sample, other DNA sequences code for this CDR3. CDR3 in DNA: TGTGCCAGCAGGTTCACAGGGTTTCAAGAGACCCAGTACTTC. Amino acid sequence: CASRFTGFQETQYF. The V gene is TRBV2, the J gene TRBJ2-5, with D maybe TRBD1 (6 bases). V lost 6 bases to trimming and J lost 2 bases, with 13 bases between them. The CDR3 loop spans 14 amino acids. Germline V lookup: CDR1 SNHLY, CDR2 FYNNEI.

This sequence joins TRBV7-2 and TRBJ1-2, with no clear D. The CDR3 is made up of 14 amino acids. Germline lookup yields CDR1 SGHTA and CDR2 FQGNSA. The germline V and J ends were trimmed by 7 bases and 0 bases, with 12 bases remaining between them. CDR3 sequence: CASTLSPTNYGYTF. DNA of the CDR3: TGTGCCAGCACCCTATCGCCCACTAACTATGGCTACACCTTC.

V and J are TRBV25-1 and TRBJ2-3; possible D gene TRBD2, 6 bases. The CDR3 is made up of 13 amino acids. Looked up from germline, CDR1 is MGHDK and CDR2 is SYGVNS. Trimming cost V 6 bases and J 4 bases, with 11 bases left between them. CDR3 nucleotide sequence: TGTGCCAGCAGGGCTAGCGTGGCAGATACGCAGTATTTT. Amino acid sequence: CASRASVADTQYF.

This clone has just one count. The chain has TRBV7-3 and TRBJ2-1, with 10 nucleotides matching TRBD1. In germline, CDR1 is SGHTA, CDR2 FQGTGA. The CDR3 is 15 amino acids. The J segment lost 3 bases and the V segment lost 2 bases, leaving 1 base of the junction unmatched. The DNA of the CDR3 is TGTGCCAGCAGCTTAGGGGACAGGGGCTACAATGAGCAGTTCTTC. Encoded protein: CASSLGDRGYNEQFF.

The rearrangement joins TRBV10-3 to TRBJ2-1, with TRBD2 matching over 8 bases. Trimming at V came to 3 bases and at J to 7 bases, leaving 8 bases not matched to a gene. Germline CDR1 reads ENHRY; CDR2 reads SYGVKD. The CDR3 has 15 amino acids. In nucleotides, the CDR3 is TGTGCCATCAGTGATCTGAGCGGGAGTATGAATGAGCAGTTCTTC. Translation gives CAISDLSGSMNEQFF.

This clone has more than one count but fewer than ten. The V and J genes are TRBV29-1 and TRBJ1-1; D not resolved. The germline gives CDR1 SQVTM, CDR2 ANQGSEA. Trimming left V 7 bases short and J 2 bases short, with 8 bases between. CDR3 size: 11 residues. Here the CDR3 reads CSGSSNTEAFF. In nucleotides, the CDR3 is TGCAGCGGCTCAAGCAACACTGAAGCTTTCTTT.